This TCR beta chain was captured in a study of shared clonotypes between healthy human individuals. Study summary: In total, the donors were a couple of women and a few men aged 18 to 49. Study-level results: Tissue TCR repertoires likely differ from these blood-only repertoires.

The assay was immunoSEQ multiplex PCR, and TCRdb's table has in-frame clones only and misses some. Among millions of clones listed, about 93% were seen once. This clone was picked up one time. Antigen unknown. CD45RO-negative, CCR7-selected cells formed the naive CD8 fraction, which excluded terminally differentiated effector memory CD45RA+ cells. The V gene end was trimmed by 7 bases and the J gene end by 9 bases; junction bases not matched to a gene: 11. Looked up from germline, CDR1 is MNHEY and CDR2 is SMNVEV (reference sequence). The CDR3 loop spans 15 amino acids. The chain links TRBV27 to TRBJ2-1, with 11 bases fitting TRBD2. The material sequenced was naive CD8+ T cells from PBMCs. This TCR derives from a man aged 18 to 29 in good health. Some clones in this sample may be carry-over from other donors' samples. The chain's CDR3 is CASTSLAGGFGEQFF. CDR3 DNA: TGTGCCAGCACTAGCCTAGCGGGAGGTTTTGGTGAGCAGTTCTTC.